This T cell receptor (beta chain) was captured by sequencing in a study of T cell responses to AZD1222 COVID-19 vaccine. Background on the study: Samples with a second dose at about 4 or about 12 weeks were pooled together. Notes on the study in general: Regions 160-218 and 743-854 dominated among vaccine-associated CD4 TCRs spanning spike. The peak T cell response came first, and repertoires were sampled only after it. The study found Spike-specific TCR breadth and depth rose after two AZD1222 doses.

Using immunoSEQ multiplex PCR, the repertoire was profiled, and TCRdb retains in-frame clones only, with some absent. This sample has more than 70,000 clones; more than 90% occur once, and the top ten carry approximately 4.5%. About this clone: Its cognate antigen is unknown.

Trimming took 5 bases from V and 11 from J; bases not matched to a gene: 6. This CDR3 spans 12 amino acids. This TCR derives from an adult in good health. Sequencing used peripheral blood, obtained on day 0 of AZD1222 vaccination. The chain is built from TRBV12-3 or TRBV12-4 and TRBJ1-1; 9 bases line up with TRBD1. The CDR3 spells CASSRDRAGAFF. CDR3 nucleotide sequence: TGTGCCAGCAGTCGGGACAGGGCCGGGGCTTTCTTT.